Below, 26 T cell receptor beta chains from the same sample are listed, as sequenced in a study of PD-L1 blockade in urothelial cancer. The data were produced by immunoSEQ multiplex PCR, yet TCRdb's version contains in-frame clones alone and is incomplete. Of more than 85,000 clones listed, about 91% are singletons. Sequenced here: PBMCs, sampled around atezolizumab (anti-PD-L1) treatment. These TCRs come from a woman of 80 years or more with urothelial cancer.

The chain uses TRBV9 and TRBJ2-3; 9 bases match TRBD2. CDR3 size: 16 residues. Trimming took 2 bases from V and 2 from J; bases not matched to a gene: 6. Per germline, CDR1 SGDLS and CDR2 YYNGEE. CDR3 sequence reads: CASSVSGSSFTDTQYF. CDR3 bases: TGTGCCAGCAGCGTTAGCGGGAGTTCCTTCACAGATACGCAGTATTTT.

The chain couples TRBV7-2 to TRBJ2-7, with D unresolved. V lost 1 base, J lost 4 bases, and 8 bases lay in between. This CDR3 contains 13 residues. Germline values: CDR1 SGHTA, CDR2 FQGNSA. The CDR3 DNA follows: TGTGCCAGCAGCTTAGGATTTGCGTACGAGCAGTACTTC. Translated: CASSLGFAYEQYF. Combining the CDR3 with reference TRBV7-2 and TRBJ2-7 gives the whole variable domain GAGVSQSPSNKVTEKGKDVELRCDPISGHTALYWYRQSLGQGLEFLIYFQGNSAPDKSGLPSDRFSAERTGGSVSTLTIQRTQQEDSAVYLCASSLGFAYEQYFGPGTRLTVT.

In regard to this clone: Distinct nucleotide sequences in the sample also encode this CDR3. The CDR3 nucleotides are TGTGCCAGTAGTCTAAACACCGGGGAGCTGTTTTTT. It translates to CASSLNTGELFF. The chain carries TRBV19 and TRBJ2-2; D is unresolved. The CDR3 totals 12 residues. Germline CDR1 and CDR2: LNHDA and SQIVND (reference sequence). Trimming cost V 5 bases and J 2 bases, with 3 bases left between them.

The chain combines TRBV5-1 with TRBJ1-2; D gene ambiguous. From germline, CDR1 is SGHRS and CDR2 YFSETQ. The CDR3 has 14 amino acids. Trimming stripped 0 bases from V and 7 bases from J, with 13 bases between. The CDR3 coding sequence is TGCGCCAGCAGCTTGGATAGTAATTATGGTGGCTACACCTTC. Its translation: CASSLDSNYGGYTF. The entire variable domain, with the rest obtained from reference TRBV5-1 and TRBJ1-2, is as follows: KAGVTQTPRYLIKTRGQQVTLSCSPISGHRSVSWYQQTPGQGLQFLFEYFSETQRNKGNFPGRFSGRQFSNSRSEMNVSTLELGDSALYLCASSLDSNYGGYTFGSGTRLTVV.

V usage is TRBV6-1 and J usage is TRBJ2-7; maybe TRBD2 (5 bases). The germline V and J ends were trimmed by 2 bases and 4 bases, with 18 bases remaining between them. The CDR3 is 16 residues long. Germline loops: CDR1 MNHNS, CDR2 SASEGT. CDR3: CASSERGSPNLYEQYF. CDR3 in DNA: TGTGCCAGCAGTGAAAGAGGGTCCCCAAACCTATACGAGCAGTACTTC.

This chain connects TRBV27 to TRBJ1-5; 8 positions agree with TRBD1. The CDR3 loop spans 17 amino acids. J was trimmed by 3 bases and V by 6 bases; bases with no gene match: 13. Germline V gene sequence: CDR1 MNHEY, CDR2 SMNVEV (reference sequence). The CDR3 DNA follows: TGTGCCAGCAGGCCGGGACAGGCAAAGTCCCTCAATCAGCCCCAGCATTTT. This gives the protein CASRPGQAKSLNQPQHF.

V gene TRBV19 combines with J gene TRBJ1-4, with D possibly matching TRBD1 (6 bases). This CDR3 is 15 amino acids long. Germline-derived CDR1 and CDR2 are LNHDA and SQIVND (reference sequence). V lost 6 bases, J lost 0 bases, and 11 bases lay in between. CDR3 sequence reads: CASRLQGPTNEKLFF. CDR3 DNA sequence: TGTGCCAGTAGGCTACAGGGTCCAACTAATGAAAAACTGTTTTTT. The full variable domain, rest sourced from reference TRBV19 and TRBJ1-4, is DGGITQSPKYLFRKEGQNVTLSCEQNLNHDAMYWYRQDPGQGLRLIYYSQIVNDFQKGDIAEGYSVSREKKESFPLTVTSAQKNPTAFYLCASRLQGPTNEKLFFGSGTQLSVL.

The V gene is TRBV7-5, the J gene TRBJ2-7; the D call of TRBD2 is as the table states it, not checked on the DNA. TRBV7-5 is a known pseudogene. This CDR3 contains 15 residues. Here the CDR3 DNA reads TGTGTCAGAAGCTTAGGGTGTGGGAGCCCCTACGAGCAGTACTTC. As protein: CVRSLGCGSPYEQYF.

The V and J genes are TRBV7-8 and TRBJ1-1, with D possibly matching TRBD1 (6 bases). Germline CDR1 is SGHVS and CDR2 is FQNEAQ. The V end lost 0 bases, the J end lost 1 base, and 9 bases lay between the germline ends. There are 15 residues in the CDR3. The CDR3 loop reads CASSLAATGNTEAFF. For the CDR3, the DNA is TGTGCCAGCAGCTTAGCAGCGACAGGGAACACTGAAGCTTTCTTT.

The chain is built from TRBV14 and TRBJ2-1, with 11 positions matching TRBD2. The CDR3 is 17 amino acids. J gave up 4 bases and V 1 base, and 6 bases lay outside the gene matches. Germline-derived CDR1 and CDR2 are SGHDN and FVKESK. CDR3 in amino acids: CASSQGLTSGIYNEQFF. The CDR3 coding sequence is TGTGCCAGCAGCCAAGGTCTGACTAGCGGGATTTACAATGAGCAGTTCTTC. The complete variable domain, with remaining parts taken from reference TRBV14 and TRBJ2-1, reads EAGVTQFPSHSVIEKGQTVTLRCDPISGHDNLYWYRRVMGKEIKFLLHFVKESKQDESGMPNNRFLAERTGGTYSTLKVQPAELEDSGVYFCASSQGLTSGIYNEQFFGPGTRLTVL.

J is TRBJ2-5 and V is TRBV7-3, with TRBD2 identical over 9 bases. Trimming took 5 bases from V and 3 from J; bases not matched to a gene: 7. This CDR3 has 15 amino acids. Germline V CDR1 and CDR2: SGHTA, FQGTGA. The CDR3 loop is CASSSSGRGEETQYF. CDR3 nucleotide sequence: TGTGCCAGCAGCAGTAGCGGGAGAGGTGAAGAGACCCAGTACTTC.

V and J are TRBV10-3 and TRBJ2-1; 7 nucleotides align to TRBD1. V shed 7 bases, J shed 5 bases, and the junction held 5 bases outside the gene matches. CDR3 length equals 13 residues. Germline CDR1 is ENHRY and CDR2 is SYGVKD. CDR3 coding DNA: TGTGCCATCATTGCCGACAGGGACAATGAGCAGTTCTTC. Protein sequence: CAIIADRDNEQFF.

The chain employs TRBV19 and TRBJ2-1, with 9 nucleotides matching TRBD2. Losses at the gene ends were 3 bases for V and 6 bases for J; bases not matched to a gene: 12. The CDR3 totals 17 residues. Germline CDR1 is LNHDA and CDR2 is SQIVND (reference sequence). The CDR3 nucleotides are TGTGCCAGTAGTATTCCTCTCGGCGGGAGGGGAAGCAATGAGCAGTTCTTC. It specifies CASSIPLGGRGSNEQFF.

The chain has TRBV29-1 and TRBJ2-5; a weak D match, TRBD1 (5 bases). Looked up from germline, CDR1 is SQVTM and CDR2 is ANQGSEA. V gave up 7 bases and J gave up 4 bases, with 16 bases separating them. The CDR3 is made up of 13 amino acids. The CDR3 sequence: CSGTTAPGETQYF. In DNA, the CDR3 is TGCAGCGGAACGACAGCGCCCGGAGAGACCCAGTACTTC. Drawing the rest from reference TRBV29-1 and TRBJ2-5, the complete variable domain is SAVISQKPSRDICQRGTSLTIQCQVDSQVTMMFWYRQQPGQSLTLIATANQGSEATYESGFVIDKFPISRPNLTFSTLTVSNMSPEDSSIYLCSGTTAPGETQYFGPGTRLLVL.

This clone has more than one count but fewer than ten. The chain recombines TRBV9 with TRBJ1-4; 8 bases are a match to TRBD1. Trimming cost V 0 bases and J 5 bases; bases outside gene matches: 15. The CDR3 length is 19 residues. Germline V gene sequence: CDR1 SGDLS, CDR2 YYNGEE. CDR3 amino acids: CASSVGSGQGVSGNEKLFF. CDR3 sequence (DNA): TGTGCCAGCAGCGTAGGATCCGGACAGGGAGTTTCGGGAAATGAAAAACTGTTTTTT.

The chain uses TRBV28 and TRBJ1-5; 9 bases agree with TRBD1. Per the germline V gene, CDR1 is MDHEN and CDR2 is SYDVKM. The V and J ends lost 2 bases and 9 bases, in that order; junction bases with no gene match: 5. CDR3 length: 14 residues. As DNA, the CDR3 is TGTGCCAGCAGTTTAGAACAGGGGGCCCGGCCCCAGCATTTT. Residues: CASSLEQGARPQHF.

This clone was observed once. The chain has TRBV18 and TRBJ2-7; a weak D match, TRBD2 (5 bases). This CDR3 spans 14 amino acids. The germline CDR1 and CDR2 sequences are KGHSH and LQKENI. Trimming pared 3 bases from V and 2 bases from J, leaving 11 bases between. The CDR3 DNA sequence: TGTGCCAGCTCACCCGCAGCGGTAACCTACGAGCAGTACTTC. Its protein product is CASSPAAVTYEQYF.

This clone came up a few times. The V gene is TRBV28, the J gene TRBJ1-4, with D perhaps TRBD1 (5 bases). The CDR3 loop spans 12 amino acids. The ends were cut back, 5 bases at V and 8 bases at J, with 9 bases in the middle. Looked up from germline, CDR1 is MDHEN and CDR2 is SYDVKM. The CDR3 coding sequence is TGTGCCAGCAGTGGGGCTGGAGAAAAACTGTTTTTT. Protein sequence: CASSGAGEKLFF.

This chain uses TRBV11-2 with TRBJ2-7, with 8 bases matching TRBD2. The germline V gene has CDR1 SGHAT and CDR2 FQNNGV. The CDR3 has 15 amino acids. The V segment lost 0 bases and the J segment 4 bases; nucleotides outside the gene matches: 5. DNA for the CDR3: TGTGCCAGCAGCTTAGATGTAGGACTAGCTTACGAGCAGTACTTC. Protein sequence: CASSLDVGLAYEQYF.

V is TRBV5-4 and J is TRBJ2-1; 11 bases line up with TRBD2. The germline V gene encodes CDR1 SGHNT and CDR2 YYREEE (reference sequence). The CDR3 is 15 amino acids. The ends lost 4 bases at V and 9 bases at J; junction bases unmatched: 9. CDR3 sequence (DNA): TGTGCCAGCAGCACCACTAGCGGGAGCGGGGTTGAGCAGTTCTTC. This translates into CASSTTSGSGVEQFF.

The chain employs TRBV2 and TRBJ2-7; 7 bases agree with TRBD1. Germline V gives CDR1 SNHLY, CDR2 FYNNEI. J was trimmed by 2 bases and V by 1 base; bases with no gene match: 2. The CDR3 sequence is 14 residues long. Here the CDR3 DNA reads TGTGCCAGCAGTGAAGTTCAGGGGGCCTACGAGCAGTACTTC. Its protein product is CASSEVQGAYEQYF.

The genes are TRBV18 and TRBJ2-3; a weak D match, TRBD1 (6 bases). Trimming took off 0 bases at V and 0 bases at J, with 7 bases between the two ends. The CDR3 runs to 15 residues. In germline, CDR1 is KGHSH, CDR2 LQKENI. The CDR3 nucleotides read TGTGCCAGCTCACCACCGGGACACAGCACAGATACGCAGTATTTT. Its translation: CASSPPGHSTDTQYF.

The chain carries TRBV28 and TRBJ1-4; 8 nucleotides match TRBD1. Germline trimming cut 1 base from V and 5 bases from J; bases unmatched to any gene: 3. The CDR3 consists of 15 residues. Germline V CDR1 and CDR2: MDHEN, SYDVKM. CDR3 loop: CASSLLGTGNEKLFF. The CDR3 coding sequence is TGTGCCAGCAGTTTATTGGGGACAGGCAATGAAAAACTGTTTTTT.

The rearrangement uses TRBV28 and TRBJ1-1; 8 bases fit TRBD1. This CDR3 comprises 12 residues. With V trimmed by 11 bases and J by 0 bases, 2 bases remained unmatched. Germline assignment: CDR1 MDHEN and CDR2 SYDVKM. CDR3 region: CAGQGMNTEAFF. DNA of the CDR3: TGTGCCGGACAGGGCATGAACACTGAAGCTTTCTTT.

This clone appeared once. This chain connects TRBV4-2 to TRBJ2-7, with TRBD1 matching over 11 bases. Germline CDR1 and CDR2: LGHNA and YNFKEQ. The CDR3 has 14 amino acids. The V and J ends lost 3 bases and 3 bases, in that order; junction bases with no gene match: 1. The DNA of the CDR3 is TGTGCCAGCAGCCAGGGACAGGGGGACTACGAGCAGTACTTC. Its protein is CASSQGQGDYEQYF.

The chain carries TRBV29-1 and TRBJ1-2; the match to TRBD1 covers 7 bases. V lost 5 bases to trimming and J lost 1 base; unmatched junction nucleotides: 7. The CDR3 has 14 residues. CDR1 and CDR2 from the germline V gene are SQVTM and ANQGSEA. The CDR3 nucleotides read TGCAGCGTTTTGACAGGGAGCTTTAACTATGGCTACACCTTC. This codes for CSVLTGSFNYGYTF.